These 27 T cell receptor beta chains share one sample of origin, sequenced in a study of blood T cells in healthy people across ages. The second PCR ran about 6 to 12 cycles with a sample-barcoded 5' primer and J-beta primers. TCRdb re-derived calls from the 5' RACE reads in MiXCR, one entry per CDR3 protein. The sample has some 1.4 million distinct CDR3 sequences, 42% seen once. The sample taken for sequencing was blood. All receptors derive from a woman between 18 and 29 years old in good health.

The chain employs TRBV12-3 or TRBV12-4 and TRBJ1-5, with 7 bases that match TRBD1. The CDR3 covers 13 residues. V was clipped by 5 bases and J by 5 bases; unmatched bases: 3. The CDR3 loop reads CASSRGTDQPQHF. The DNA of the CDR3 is TGTGCCAGCAGTCGAGGGACAGATCAGCCCCAGCATTTT.

The CDR3 reads CASSRWGTGGDGTEAFF. The CDR3 nucleotides read TGTGCCAGCAGTAGGTGGGGAACGGGGGGGGACGGCACTGAAGCTTTCTTT. This rearrangement joins TRBV6-1 to TRBJ1-1, with D tentatively TRBD1 (5 bases). Germline CDR1 is MNHNS and CDR2 is SASEGT. Between the trimmed V and J ends, which lost 5 bases and 4 bases, there was a span of 23 bases. The CDR3 has 17 residues.

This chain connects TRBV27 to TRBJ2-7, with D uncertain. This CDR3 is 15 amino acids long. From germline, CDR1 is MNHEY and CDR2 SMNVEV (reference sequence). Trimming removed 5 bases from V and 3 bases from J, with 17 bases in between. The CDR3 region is CASSSGLGTVYEQYF. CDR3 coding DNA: TGTGCCAGCAGTAGTGGGTTGGGCACCGTCTACGAGCAGTACTTC.

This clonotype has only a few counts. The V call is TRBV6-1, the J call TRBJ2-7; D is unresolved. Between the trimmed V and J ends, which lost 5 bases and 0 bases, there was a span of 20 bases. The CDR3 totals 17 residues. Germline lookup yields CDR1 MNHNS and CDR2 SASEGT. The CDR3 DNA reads TGTGCCAGCAGTCTAAACCCAAGCCCGGGCAGCTCCTACGAGCAGTACTTC. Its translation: CASSLNPSPGSSYEQYF.

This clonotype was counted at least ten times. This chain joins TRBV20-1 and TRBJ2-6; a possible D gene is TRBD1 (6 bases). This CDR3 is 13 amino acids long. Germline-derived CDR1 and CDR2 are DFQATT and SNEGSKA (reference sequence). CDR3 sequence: CSARGSGANVLTF. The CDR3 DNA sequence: TGCAGCGCCAGGGGCTCTGGGGCCAACGTCCTGACTTTC.

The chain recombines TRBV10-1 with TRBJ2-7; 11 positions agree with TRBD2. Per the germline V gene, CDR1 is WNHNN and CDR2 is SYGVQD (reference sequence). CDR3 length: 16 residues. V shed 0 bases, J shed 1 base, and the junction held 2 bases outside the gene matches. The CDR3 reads CASSESVAGGSYEQYF. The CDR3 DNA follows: TGCGCCAGCAGTGAGTCGGTAGCGGGAGGGTCCTACGAGCAGTACTTC.

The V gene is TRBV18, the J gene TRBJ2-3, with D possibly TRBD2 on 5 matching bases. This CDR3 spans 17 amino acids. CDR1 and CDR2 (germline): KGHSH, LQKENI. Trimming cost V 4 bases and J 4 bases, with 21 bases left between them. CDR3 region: CASSQGMSGRGSDTQYF. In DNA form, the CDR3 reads TGTGCCAGCTCACAAGGCATGTCGGGGAGAGGTTCAGATACGCAGTATTTT.

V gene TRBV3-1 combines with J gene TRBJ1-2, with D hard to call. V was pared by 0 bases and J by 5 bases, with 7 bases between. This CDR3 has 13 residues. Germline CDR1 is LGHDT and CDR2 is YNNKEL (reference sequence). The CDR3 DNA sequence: TGTGCCAGCAGCCAAGAGACACTTTATGGCTACACCTTC. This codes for CASSQETLYGYTF.

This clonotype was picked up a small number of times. The CDR3 DNA reads as TGCGCCAGCAGCCAAGGAGAGGGGACAGGGGGTCGGGGCTACACCTTC. Translation: CASSQGEGTGGRGYTF. The chain carries TRBV4-1 and TRBJ1-2, with TRBD1 identical over 11 bases. This CDR3 is built from 16 residues. The ends lost 1 base at V and 8 bases at J; junction bases unmatched: 9. Germline V gene sequence: CDR1 MGHRA, CDR2 YSYEKL.

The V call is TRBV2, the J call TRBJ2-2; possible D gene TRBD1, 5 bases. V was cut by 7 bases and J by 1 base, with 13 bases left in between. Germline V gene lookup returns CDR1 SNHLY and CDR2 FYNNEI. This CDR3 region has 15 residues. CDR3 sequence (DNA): TGTGCCAGCACCCGGTGGGGCCAGAACACCGGGGAGCTGTTTTTT. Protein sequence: CASTRWGQNTGELFF.

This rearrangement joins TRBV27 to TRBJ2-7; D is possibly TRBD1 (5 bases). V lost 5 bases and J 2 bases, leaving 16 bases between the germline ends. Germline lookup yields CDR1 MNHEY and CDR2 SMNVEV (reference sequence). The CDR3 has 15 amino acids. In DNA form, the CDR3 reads TGTGCCAGCAGTAGGGGCCAAGGCCAAACCTACGAGCAGTACTTC. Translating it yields CASSRGQGQTYEQYF.

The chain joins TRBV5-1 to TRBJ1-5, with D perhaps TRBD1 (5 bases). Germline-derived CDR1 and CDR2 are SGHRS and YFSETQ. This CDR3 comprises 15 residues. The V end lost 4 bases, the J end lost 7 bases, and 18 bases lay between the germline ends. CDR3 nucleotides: TGCGCCAGCAGCCCGGAGGCAGGGCTGAGCCAGCCCCAGCATTTT. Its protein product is CASSPEAGLSQPQHF.

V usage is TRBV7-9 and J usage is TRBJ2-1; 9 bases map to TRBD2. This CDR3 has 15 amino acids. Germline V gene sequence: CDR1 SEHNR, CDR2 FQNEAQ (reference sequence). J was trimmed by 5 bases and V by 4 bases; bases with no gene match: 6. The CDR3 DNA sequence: TGTGCCAGCAGCTCCATAGCGGGGGACCACAATGAGCAGTTCTTC. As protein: CASSSIAGDHNEQFF.

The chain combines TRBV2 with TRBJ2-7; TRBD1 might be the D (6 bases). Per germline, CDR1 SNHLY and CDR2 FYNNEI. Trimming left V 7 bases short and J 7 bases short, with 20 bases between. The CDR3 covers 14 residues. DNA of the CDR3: TGTGCCAGCAAGCCAGGGGCCTTCCCCAATGAGCAGTACTTC. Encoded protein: CASKPGAFPNEQYF.

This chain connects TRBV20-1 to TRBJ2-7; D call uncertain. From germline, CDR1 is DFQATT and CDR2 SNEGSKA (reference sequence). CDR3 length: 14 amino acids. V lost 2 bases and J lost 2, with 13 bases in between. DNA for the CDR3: TGCAGTGCTAGAATCGAAAGCACTCCCTACGAGCAGTACTTC. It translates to CSARIESTPYEQYF.

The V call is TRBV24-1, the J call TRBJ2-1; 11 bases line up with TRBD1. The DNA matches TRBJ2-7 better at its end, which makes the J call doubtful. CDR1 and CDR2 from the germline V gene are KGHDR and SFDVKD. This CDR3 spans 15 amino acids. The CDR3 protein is CATSAGQGAYNEQYF. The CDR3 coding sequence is TGTGCCACCAGTGCCGGACAGGGGGCCTACAATGAGCAGTACTTC.

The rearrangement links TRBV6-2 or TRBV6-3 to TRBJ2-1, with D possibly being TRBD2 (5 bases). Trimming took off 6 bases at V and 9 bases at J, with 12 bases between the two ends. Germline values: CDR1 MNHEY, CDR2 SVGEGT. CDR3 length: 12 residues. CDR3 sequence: CASRNDGVEQFF. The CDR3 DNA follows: TGTGCCAGCAGAAACGACGGGGTTGAGCAGTTCTTC.

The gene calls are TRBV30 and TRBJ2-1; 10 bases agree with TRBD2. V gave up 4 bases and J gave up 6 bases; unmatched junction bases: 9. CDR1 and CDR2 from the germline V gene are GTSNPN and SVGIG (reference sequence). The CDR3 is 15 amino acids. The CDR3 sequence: CAWTPDSGRSNEQFF. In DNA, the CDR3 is TGTGCCTGGACGCCCGATAGCGGGAGGTCCAATGAGCAGTTCTTC.

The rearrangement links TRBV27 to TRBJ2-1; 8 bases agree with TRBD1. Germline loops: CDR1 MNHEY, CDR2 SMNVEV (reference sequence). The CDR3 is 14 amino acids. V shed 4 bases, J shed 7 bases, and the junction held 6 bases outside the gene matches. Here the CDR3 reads CASSSTGALNEQFF. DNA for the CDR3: TGTGCCAGCAGTTCGACAGGGGCGCTGAATGAGCAGTTCTTC.

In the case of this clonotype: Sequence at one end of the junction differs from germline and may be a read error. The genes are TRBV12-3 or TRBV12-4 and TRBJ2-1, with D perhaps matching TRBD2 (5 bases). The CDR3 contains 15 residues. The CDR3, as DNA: TGTGCCAGCAGCCTTTTACCGGGAACCTACAATGGGCAGTTCTTC. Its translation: CASSLLPGTYNGQFF.

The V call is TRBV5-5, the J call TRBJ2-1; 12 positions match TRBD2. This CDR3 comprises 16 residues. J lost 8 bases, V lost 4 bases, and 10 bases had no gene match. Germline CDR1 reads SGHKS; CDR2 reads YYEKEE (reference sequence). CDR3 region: CASSPLAGGLLHEQFF. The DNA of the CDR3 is TGTGCCAGCAGCCCACTAGCGGGAGGCCTTCTCCATGAGCAGTTCTTC. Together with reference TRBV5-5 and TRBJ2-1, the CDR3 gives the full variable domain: DAGVTQSPTHLIKTRGQQVTLRCSPISGHKSVSWYQQVLGQGPQFIFQYYEKEERGRGNFPDRFSARQFPNYSSELNVNALLLGDSALYLCASSPLAGGLLHEQFFGPGTRLTVL.

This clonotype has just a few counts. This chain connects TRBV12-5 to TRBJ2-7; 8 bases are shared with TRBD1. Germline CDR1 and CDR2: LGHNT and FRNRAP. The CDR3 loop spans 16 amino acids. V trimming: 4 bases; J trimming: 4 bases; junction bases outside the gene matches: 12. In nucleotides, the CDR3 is TGTGCTAGTGGTTCGCCCCTGGACAGGGTAGTATACGAGCAGTACTTC. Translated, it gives CASGSPLDRVVYEQYF.

The CDR3 DNA sequence: TGCAGTGCGAGCGACAGGGATGGGGCCAACGTCCTGACTTTC. It encodes CSASDRDGANVLTF. The V and J genes are TRBV20-1 and TRBJ2-6; 7 nucleotides align to TRBD1. J gave up 3 bases and V 6 bases, and 5 bases lay outside the gene matches. Per the germline V gene, CDR1 is DFQATT and CDR2 is SNEGSKA (reference sequence). CDR3 size: 14 residues.

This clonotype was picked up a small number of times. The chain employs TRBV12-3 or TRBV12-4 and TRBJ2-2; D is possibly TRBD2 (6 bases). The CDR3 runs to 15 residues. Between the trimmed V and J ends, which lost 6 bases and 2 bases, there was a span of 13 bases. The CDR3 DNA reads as TGTGCCAGCAGGCTCGAGGGACTTAACACCGGGGAGCTGTTTTTT. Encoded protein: CASRLEGLNTGELFF.

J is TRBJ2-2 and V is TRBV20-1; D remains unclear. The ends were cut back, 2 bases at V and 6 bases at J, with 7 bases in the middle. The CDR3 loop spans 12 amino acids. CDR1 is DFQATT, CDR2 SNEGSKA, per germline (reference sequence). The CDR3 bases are TGCAGTGCTAGAACGGAGTCCGGGGAGCTGTTTTTT. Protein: CSARTESGELFF.

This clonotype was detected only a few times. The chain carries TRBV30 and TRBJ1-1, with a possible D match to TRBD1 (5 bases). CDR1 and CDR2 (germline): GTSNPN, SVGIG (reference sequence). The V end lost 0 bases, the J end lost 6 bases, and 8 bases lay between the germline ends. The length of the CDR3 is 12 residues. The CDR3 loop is CAWSVPGPEAFF. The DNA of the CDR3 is TGTGCCTGGAGTGTACCGGGACCTGAAGCTTTCTTT.

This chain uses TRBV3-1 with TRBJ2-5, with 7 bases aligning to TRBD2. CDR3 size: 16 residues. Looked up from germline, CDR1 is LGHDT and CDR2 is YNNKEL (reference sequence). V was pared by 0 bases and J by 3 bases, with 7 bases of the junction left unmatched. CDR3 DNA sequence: TGTGCCAGCAGCCAAGATAACTCCCGGGGGGAAGAGACCCAGTACTTC. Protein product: CASSQDNSRGEETQYF.